These 8 T cell receptor beta chains were all obtained from the same sample, sequenced in a study of blood T cell repertoires in COVID-19. This table comes from immunoSEQ multiplex PCR, and its TCRdb copy is limited to in-frame clones, with some not included. The data show about 70,000 clones, 87% seen once. The material sequenced was peripheral blood. The source is an elderly woman with acute or convalescent COVID-19.

The CDR3 reads CASSRPGQVMEQFF. CDR3 nucleotides: TGCGCCAGCAGCCGTCCGGGACAGGTTATGGAGCAGTTCTTC. The chain couples TRBV5-1 to TRBJ2-1; 8 bases are shared with TRBD1. The ends lost 4 bases at V and 10 bases at J; junction bases unmatched: 10. This CDR3 is 14 amino acids long. The germline CDR1 and CDR2 sequences are SGHRS and YFSETQ.

The chain combines TRBV7-9 with TRBJ2-7; 16 bases agree with TRBD2. Germline V gene data show CDR1 as SEHNR and CDR2 as FQNEAQ (reference sequence). The CDR3 has 18 amino acids. The ends lost 4 bases at V and 1 base at J; junction bases unmatched: 7. The CDR3 region is CASSSGTSGRAGSYEQYF. The CDR3, as DNA: TGTGCCAGCAGCTCAGGGACTAGCGGGAGGGCAGGATCCTACGAGCAGTACTTC.

This clone was counted between two and nine times. This chain uses TRBV20-1 with TRBJ2-5; 7 bases are shared with TRBD1. This CDR3 contains 13 residues. The V gene's germline CDR1 is DFQATT and CDR2 SNEGSKA (reference sequence). The V segment lost 4 bases and the J segment 5 bases; nucleotides outside the gene matches: 7. CDR3 loop: CSAIDRAWETQYF. CDR3 nucleotides: TGCAGTGCTATTGACAGGGCCTGGGAGACCCAGTACTTC.

The chain employs TRBV27 and TRBJ2-3, with 14 bases identical to TRBD2. The CDR3 sequence is 17 residues long. V shed 3 bases and J 2 bases; nucleotides not matched to a gene: 4. Per germline, CDR1 MNHEY and CDR2 SMNVEV (reference sequence). CDR3 nucleotides: TGTGCCAGCAGTTTCCGGGGACTAGCGGGAGCCACAGATACGCAGTATTTT. Protein product: CASSFRGLAGATDTQYF.

The chain employs TRBV7-6 and TRBJ2-3; 7 bases are a match to TRBD1. This CDR3 is built from 15 residues. The germline gives CDR1 SGHVS, CDR2 FNYEAQ. V lost 3 bases, J lost 2 bases, and 5 bases stayed unmatched. CDR3 DNA: TGTGCCAGCAGCTTTAGTGGGACAGTCACAGATACGCAGTATTTT. It yields the protein CASSFSGTVTDTQYF.

The rearrangement joins TRBV4-2 to TRBJ1-2; 7 bases map to TRBD1. V was clipped by 5 bases and J by 2 bases; unmatched bases: 11. The CDR3 length is 16 residues. CDR1 LGHNA and CDR2 YNFKEQ come from the germline V gene. The DNA for the CDR3 is TGTGCCAGCAGCACGGGACAGAAGGGGAAGAACTATGGCTACACCTTC. Residues: CASSTGQKGKNYGYTF.

The chain links TRBV5-4 to TRBJ1-6; tentatively, D is TRBD1 (6 bases). The germline V gene has CDR1 SGHNT and CDR2 YYREEE (reference sequence). V was pared by 6 bases and J by 9 bases, with 22 bases between. The CDR3 runs 16 residues. CDR3 DNA: TGTGCCAGCACCCCCGGACAGCCATCCTTCGGTTCACCCCTCCACTTT. Residues: CASTPGQPSFGSPLHF.

The chain recombines TRBV18 with TRBJ1-5; D is unclear. V was trimmed by 2 bases and J by 0 bases, leaving 11 bases between them. The CDR3 spans 16 residues. Germline V gives CDR1 KGHSH, CDR2 LQKENI. CDR3 amino acids: CASSPSFTHSNQPQHF. The CDR3 region has the DNA TGTGCCAGCTCACCATCGTTTACTCATAGCAATCAGCCCCAGCATTTT.